Reported below is one T cell receptor beta chain. These data originate in a study of response to subunit inactivated influenza vaccine. The ends were cut back, 0 bases at V and 0 bases at J, with 10 bases in the middle. CDR1 MGHRA and CDR2 YSYEKL come from the germline V gene. The length of the CDR3 is 16 residues. MiXCR was run by TCRdb on the RT-PCR reads, yielding one entry per CDR3 protein. The data contain 630,000 or so distinct CDR3 sequences, approximately 14% of them seen just once; the ten biggest clones take up more than 9%. The chain employs TRBV4-1 and TRBJ2-3, with a possible D match to TRBD1 (6 bases). The specimen comprised PBMCs from blood, sampled 11 to 12 days after vaccination. The source of this sequence is a man aged 50 or older who received an inactivated influenza vaccine. The CDR3 sequence: CASSQDLTGSTDTQYF. The CDR3 DNA reads TGCGCCAGCAGCCAAGATCTCACAGGGAGCACAGATACGCAGTATTTT.